This TCR beta chain was found in a study of shared clonotypes between healthy human individuals. The CDR3 consists of 14 residues. Trimming stripped 2 bases from V and 3 bases from J, with 10 bases between. Germline V gives CDR1 SGHDN, CDR2 FVKESK. The protocol was immunoSEQ multiplex PCR, while the TCRdb copy is restricted to in-frame clones and leaves out a portion. The data show over 2 million clones, less than 95% seen once. This TCR derives from a young man in good health. Some clones in this sample may be carry-over from other donors' samples. Sequencing used naive CD4+ T cells from PBMCs. Specified subset: CD45RA+ positively selected. The chain recombines TRBV14 with TRBJ1-2; D might be TRBD1 (6 bases). CDR3 nucleotides: TGTGCCAGCAGCCAAACCCAGGGGTACTATGGCTACACCTTC. It is translated as CASSQTQGYYGYTF.